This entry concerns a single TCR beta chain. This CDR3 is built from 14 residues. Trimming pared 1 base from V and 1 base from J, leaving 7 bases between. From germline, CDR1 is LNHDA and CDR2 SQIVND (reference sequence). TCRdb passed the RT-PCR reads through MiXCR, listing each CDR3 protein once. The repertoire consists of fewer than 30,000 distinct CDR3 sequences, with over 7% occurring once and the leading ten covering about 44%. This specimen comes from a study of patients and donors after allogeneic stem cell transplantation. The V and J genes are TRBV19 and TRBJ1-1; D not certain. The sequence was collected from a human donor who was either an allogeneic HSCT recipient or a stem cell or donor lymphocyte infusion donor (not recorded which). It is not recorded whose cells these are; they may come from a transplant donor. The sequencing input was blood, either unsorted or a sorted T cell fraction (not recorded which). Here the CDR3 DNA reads TGTGCCAGTAGTATAGGAGGCAAGAACACTGAAGCTTTCTTT. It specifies CASSIGGKNTEAFF.